Included here is one T cell receptor beta chain sequence, with context. Original handling: Amplifying reference gene primers gave estimates of nucleated cell counts. Sequenced by immunoSEQ multiplex PCR; TCRdb stores in-frame clones only, minus some. Clone size and the V and J calls come from that table; the DNA yielded D and trimming. The sample holds 75,000 to 90,000 clones, 83% seen once. This CDR3 is built from 14 residues. After removal of 4 bases from V and 7 bases from J, the junction contained 7 bases not matched to a gene. Germline CDR1 WSHSY, CDR2 SAAADI. This sample was taken from a study of blood T cell repertoires in COVID-19. On the study more broadly: The study drew acute and convalescent COVID-19 samples from the United States, Italy and Spain. Sources were T cells, B-cell-depleted T cells, or PBMCs; the material itself was cDNA or gDNA.

The receptor's source is a human donor in a cohort sampled during active COVID-19. V gene TRBV10-2 combines with J gene TRBJ2-3; the match to TRBD2 covers 8 bases. The sequencing input was peripheral blood. The CDR3 coding sequence is TGCGCCAGCAGTGTGGCTAGCGGGTGGAATACGCAGTATTTT. This encodes CASSVASGWNTQYF.